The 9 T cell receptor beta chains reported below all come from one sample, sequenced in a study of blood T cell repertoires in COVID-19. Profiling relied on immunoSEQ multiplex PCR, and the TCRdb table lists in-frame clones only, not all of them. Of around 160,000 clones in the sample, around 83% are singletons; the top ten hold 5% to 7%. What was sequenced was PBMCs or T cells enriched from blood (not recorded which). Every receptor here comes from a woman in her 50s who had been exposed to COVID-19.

The CDR3 bases are TGTGCCAGCCTAGCGGGGGGGCCCTCAGATACGCAGTATTTT. It yields the protein CASLAGGPSDTQYF. The chain recombines TRBV6-5 with TRBJ2-3; 12 bases map to TRBD2. Germline CDR1 is MNHEY and CDR2 is SVGAGI. Trimming cost V 8 bases and J 4 bases; bases outside gene matches: 4. The CDR3 has 14 amino acids.

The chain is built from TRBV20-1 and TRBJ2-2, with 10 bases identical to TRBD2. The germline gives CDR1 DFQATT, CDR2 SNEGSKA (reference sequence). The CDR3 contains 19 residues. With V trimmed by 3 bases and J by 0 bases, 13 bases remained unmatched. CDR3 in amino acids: CSASLFSGRSSSNTGELFF. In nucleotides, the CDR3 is TGCAGTGCTAGTCTTTTTAGCGGGAGGTCCTCATCGAACACCGGGGAGCTGTTTTTT.

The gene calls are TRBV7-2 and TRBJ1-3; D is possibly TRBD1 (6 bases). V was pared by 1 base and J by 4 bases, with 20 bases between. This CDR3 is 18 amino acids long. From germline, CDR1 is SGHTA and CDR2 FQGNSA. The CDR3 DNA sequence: TGTGCCAGCAGCTTAGGAGTAGACAGGATGCCTATAGGAAACACCATATATTTT. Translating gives CASSLGVDRMPIGNTIYF. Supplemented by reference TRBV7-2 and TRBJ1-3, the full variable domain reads GAGVSQSPSNKVTEKGKDVELRCDPISGHTALYWYRQSLGQGLEFLIYFQGNSAPDKSGLPSDRFSAERTGGSVSTLTIQRTQQEDSAVYLCASSLGVDRMPIGNTIYFGEGSWLTVV.

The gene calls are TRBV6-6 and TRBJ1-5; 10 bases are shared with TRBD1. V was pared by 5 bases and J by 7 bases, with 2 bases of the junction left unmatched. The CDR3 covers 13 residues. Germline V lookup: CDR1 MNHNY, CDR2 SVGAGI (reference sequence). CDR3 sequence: CASSLTGGQPQHF. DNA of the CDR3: TGTGCCAGCAGTCTGACAGGGGGCCAGCCCCAGCATTTT.

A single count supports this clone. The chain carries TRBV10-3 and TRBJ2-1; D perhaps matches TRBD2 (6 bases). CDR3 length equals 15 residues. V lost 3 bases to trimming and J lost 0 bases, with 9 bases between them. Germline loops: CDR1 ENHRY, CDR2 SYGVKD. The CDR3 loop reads CAISDPGGSYNEQFF. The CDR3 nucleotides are TGTGCCATCAGTGACCCCGGGGGCTCCTACAATGAGCAGTTCTTC.

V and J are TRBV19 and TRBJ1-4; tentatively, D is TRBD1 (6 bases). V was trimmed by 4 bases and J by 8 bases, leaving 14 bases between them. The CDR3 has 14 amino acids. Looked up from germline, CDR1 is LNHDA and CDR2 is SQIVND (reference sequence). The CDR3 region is CASSKGRGGEKLFF. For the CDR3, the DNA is TGTGCCAGTAGTAAGGGAAGGGGGGGAGAAAAACTGTTTTTT.

Here the CDR3 DNA reads TGTGCCAGCAGCGTAGAGGGACTAGCGGGGGAGACCCAGTACTTC. Protein product: CASSVEGLAGETQYF. The J gene is TRBJ2-5, the V gene TRBV9; 13 bases are a match to TRBD2. In germline, CDR1 is SGDLS, CDR2 YYNGEE. The junction had 1 base not matched to a gene; V was cut back by 0 bases and J by 5 bases. This CDR3 has 15 amino acids.

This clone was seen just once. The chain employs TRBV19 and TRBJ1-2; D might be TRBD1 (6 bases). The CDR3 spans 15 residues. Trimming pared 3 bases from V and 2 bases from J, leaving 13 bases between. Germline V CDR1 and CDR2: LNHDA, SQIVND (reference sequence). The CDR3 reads CASSIRTERNYGYTF. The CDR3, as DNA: TGTGCCAGTAGTATTCGGACAGAAAGAAACTATGGCTACACCTTC.

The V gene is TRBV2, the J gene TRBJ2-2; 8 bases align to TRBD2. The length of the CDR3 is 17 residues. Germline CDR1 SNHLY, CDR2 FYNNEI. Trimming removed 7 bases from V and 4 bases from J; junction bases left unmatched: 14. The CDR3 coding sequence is TGTGCCAGCACTACCGGGACTAGGGCCTCGGGCACCGGGGAGCTGTTTTTT. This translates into CASTTGTRASGTGELFF.